The 3 T cell receptor beta chains below all came from one sample that was sequenced in a study of blood T cells in healthy people across ages. PCR was performed a second time for 7 to 11 cycles using a sample-barcoded 5' primer and a J-beta primer mix. Via MiXCR, TCRdb re-called the 5' RACE reads, giving one row per CDR3 protein. This table holds 950,000 to 1,200,000 distinct CDR3 sequences, around two fifths found once. Source material: blood. The receptors stem from a man younger than 35 in good health.

The V gene is TRBV12-3 or TRBV12-4, the J gene TRBJ1-5; TRBD1 matches 7 bases. The CDR3 sequence is 15 residues long. The V gene end was trimmed by 5 bases and the J gene end by 1 base; junction bases not matched to a gene: 5. The CDR3 bases are TGTGCCAGCAGTAGAGGGACAGAGAGCAATCAGCCCCAGCATTTT. It yields the protein CASSRGTESNQPQHF.

A note on this clonotype: At one of its ends the junction is not consistent with the germline gene, which may arise from a read error. The gene calls are TRBV20-1 and TRBJ1-1; tentatively, D is TRBD1 (5 bases). Germline V gives CDR1 DFQATT, CDR2 SNEGSKA (reference sequence). CDR3 size: 14 residues. The CDR3 loop is CSARSDSGVTETFF. CDR3 in DNA: TGCAGTGCTAGGTCCGACAGTGGAGTCACTGAAACTTTCTTT.

This clonotype was recorded a few times. V gene TRBV6-2 or TRBV6-3 combines with J gene TRBJ2-7, with D unresolved. The V gene's germline CDR1 is MNHEY and CDR2 SVGEGT. Between the trimmed V and J ends, which lost 2 bases and 3 bases, there was a span of 14 bases. The CDR3 is made up of 15 amino acids. As DNA, the CDR3 is TGTGCCAGCAGTTACCTCCGGCCAGGTCTCTACGAGCAGTACTTC. It codes for CASSYLRPGLYEQYF.